This T cell receptor (beta chain) was sequenced in a study of T cell responses to AZD1222 COVID-19 vaccine. As concerns this clone: The antigen is not known. The junction differs from germline at one of its ends, possibly a read error.

General study points: Regions 160-218 and 743-854 held dominance among vaccine-associated CD4 TCRs, which spanned spike. The repertoires were collected only after the peak T cell response. White British ancestry dominated among donors, who included more females, and clonal diversity was possibly underestimated. Unmutated variant regions are reportedly the target of nearly half of TCRs that are spike-specific.

Repertoires were generated with immunoSEQ multiplex PCR, while TCRdb's copy carries only in-frame clones and drops some. The profile covers about 140,000 clones, with approximately 86% appearing a single time and approximately 3.7% taken by the ten largest. The receptor comes from an adult in good health. This specimen consisted of peripheral blood, obtained on day 0 of AZD1222 vaccination.

CDR3 sequence: CAWSSQGGLVF. The CDR3 coding sequence is TGTGCCTGGAGTTCACAGGGCGGTTTAGTCTTC. The gene calls are TRBV30 and TRBJ2-1; possibly TRBD1 for D (6 bases). Germline V gives CDR1 GTSNPN, CDR2 SVGIG (reference sequence). The CDR3 covers 11 residues. The complete variable domain, with remaining parts taken from reference TRBV30 and TRBJ2-1, reads SQTIHQWPATLVQPVGSPLSLECTVEGTSNPNLYWYRQAAGRGLQLLFYSVGIGQISSEVPQNLSASRPQDRQFILSSKKLLLSDSGFYLCAWSSQGGLVFGPGTRLTVL.